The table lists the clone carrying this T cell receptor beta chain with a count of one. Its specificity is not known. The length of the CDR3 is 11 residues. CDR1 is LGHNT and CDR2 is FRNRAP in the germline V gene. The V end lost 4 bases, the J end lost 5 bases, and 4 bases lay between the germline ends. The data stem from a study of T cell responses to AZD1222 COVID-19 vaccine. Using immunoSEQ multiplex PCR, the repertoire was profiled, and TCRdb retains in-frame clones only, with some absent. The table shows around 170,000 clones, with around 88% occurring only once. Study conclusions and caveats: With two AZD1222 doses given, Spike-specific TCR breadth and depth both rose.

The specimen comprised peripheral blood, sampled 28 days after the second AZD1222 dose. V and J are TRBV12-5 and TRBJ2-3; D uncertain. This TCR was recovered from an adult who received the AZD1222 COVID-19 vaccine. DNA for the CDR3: TGTGCTAGTGGTTGGGGAGATACGCAGTATTTT. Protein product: CASGWGDTQYF.